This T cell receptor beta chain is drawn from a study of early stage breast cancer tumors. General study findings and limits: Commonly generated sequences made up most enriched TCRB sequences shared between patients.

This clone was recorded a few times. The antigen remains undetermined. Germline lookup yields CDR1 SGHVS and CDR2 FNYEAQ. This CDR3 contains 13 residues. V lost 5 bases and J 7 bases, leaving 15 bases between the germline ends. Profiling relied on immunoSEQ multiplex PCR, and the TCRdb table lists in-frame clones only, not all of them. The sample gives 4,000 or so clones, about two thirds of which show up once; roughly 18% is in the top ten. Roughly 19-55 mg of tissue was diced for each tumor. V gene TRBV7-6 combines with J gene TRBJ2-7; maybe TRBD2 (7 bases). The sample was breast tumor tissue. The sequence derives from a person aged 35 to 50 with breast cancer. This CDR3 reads CASSHARGGEQYF. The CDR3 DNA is TGTGCCAGCAGCCATGCTAGGGGGGGGGAGCAGTACTTC.